These 18 T cell receptor beta chains originate from one sample sequenced in a study of blood T cell repertoires in COVID-19. TCRdb keeps only in-frame clones here, not all; method: immunoSEQ multiplex PCR. The data contain roughly 200,000 clones, about four fifths of them singletons. Sequenced sample: peripheral blood. These TCRs come from a man between 35 and 55 years old with active or convalescent COVID-19.

This CDR3 reads CAWSGYSGSPYEQYF. The CDR3 nucleotides are TGTGCCTGGAGTGGGTATAGCGGGAGCCCCTACGAGCAGTACTTC. The chain joins TRBV30 to TRBJ2-7, with TRBD2 matching over 9 bases. With V trimmed by 1 base and J by 2 bases, 6 bases remained unmatched. This CDR3 is built from 15 residues. Germline lookup yields CDR1 GTSNPN and CDR2 SVGIG (reference sequence).

The chain links TRBV7-3 to TRBJ2-3; 13 bases fit TRBD2. Per germline, CDR1 SGHTA and CDR2 FQGTGA. The J segment lost 4 bases and the V segment lost 3 bases, leaving 4 bases of the junction unmatched. CDR3 length: 16 residues. This CDR3 reads CASSLTSGGPADTQYF. CDR3 nucleotide sequence: TGTGCCAGCAGCTTGACTAGCGGGGGGCCCGCAGATACGCAGTATTTT.

CDR3 protein: CASSRTGGGNQPQHF. The DNA of the CDR3 is TGTGCCAGTAGCCGGACAGGGGGGGGCAATCAGCCCCAGCATTTT. This chain links TRBV19 with TRBJ1-5, with 10 bases matching TRBD1. Trimming cost V 6 bases and J 2 bases; bases outside gene matches: 4. The V gene's germline CDR1 is LNHDA and CDR2 SQIVND (reference sequence). The CDR3 spans 15 residues. Filled out from reference TRBV19 and TRBJ1-5, the complete variable domain reads DGGITQSPKYLFRKEGQNVTLSCEQNLNHDAMYWYRQDPGQGLRLIYYSQIVNDFQKGDIAEGYSVSREKKESFPLTVTSAQKNPTAFYLCASSRTGGGNQPQHFGDGTRLSIL.

This clone was picked up a small number of times. The chain uses TRBV9 and TRBJ2-2; maybe TRBD1 (6 bases). Looked up from germline, CDR1 is SGDLS and CDR2 is YYNGEE. The CDR3 extends over 16 amino acids. Deletions cut 4 bases from V and 3 bases from J, with 16 bases between. The CDR3 spells CASSTGWKGHTGELFF. CDR3 bases: TGTGCCAGCAGCACAGGGTGGAAGGGACACACCGGGGAGCTGTTTTTT.

This clone was recorded at least ten times. V and J are TRBV3-1 (or the pseudogene TRBV3-2) and TRBJ2-2; D perhaps matches TRBD1 (5 bases). CDR3 length: 14 residues. Germline V gives CDR1 LGHDT, CDR2 YNNKEL (reference sequence). The germline V and J ends were trimmed by 2 bases and 6 bases, with 10 bases remaining between them. In DNA, the CDR3 is TGTGCCAGCAGCCAAAGGGGCCGGGCCGGGGAGCTGTTTTTT. Translated: CASSQRGRAGELFF.

The chain employs TRBV18 and TRBJ2-1; the match to TRBD1 covers 8 bases. The length of the CDR3 is 16 residues. Trimming took 1 base from V and 7 from J; bases not matched to a gene: 9. Germline CDR1 is KGHSH and CDR2 is LQKENI. The CDR3 loop is CASSPRAGQGRNEQFF. DNA of the CDR3: TGTGCCAGCTCACCACGGGCCGGACAGGGTAGGAATGAGCAGTTCTTC.

This chain uses TRBV7-2 with TRBJ1-5; D possibly corresponds to TRBD1 (6 bases). From germline, CDR1 is SGHTA and CDR2 FQGNSA. CDR3 size: 14 residues. The V gene lost 6 bases and the J gene lost 4 bases, with 13 bases spanning the gap. In DNA, the CDR3 is TGTGCCAGCAGTCTACAGGGAGGGAATCAGCCCCAGCATTTT. Residues: CASSLQGGNQPQHF. Full variable domain (remainder filled in from reference TRBV7-2 and TRBJ1-5): GAGVSQSPSNKVTEKGKDVELRCDPISGHTALYWYRQSLGQGLEFLIYFQGNSAPDKSGLPSDRFSAERTGGSVSTLTIQRTQQEDSAVYLCASSLQGGNQPQHFGDGTRLSIL.

This chain uses TRBV4-1 with TRBJ2-7, with 7 nucleotides matching TRBD2. The CDR3 totals 18 residues. V lost 0 bases to trimming and J lost 4 bases; unmatched junction nucleotides: 15. Germline CDR1 reads MGHRA; CDR2 reads YSYEKL. The chain's CDR3 is CASSQDGAAERDPYEQYF. In DNA, the CDR3 is TGCGCCAGCAGCCAAGATGGGGCGGCGGAGCGGGACCCATACGAGCAGTACTTC.

About this clone: The CDR3 does not end in the conserved phenylalanine or tryptophan, so this is likely a read error. It is unclear where the CDR3 begins or ends on the DNA, so no DNA is shown, and the CDR3 is as TCRdb lists it. The chain joins TRBV25-1 to TRBJ1-2. The CDR3 adds up to 13 amino acids, both ends counted. CDR1 MGHDK and CDR2 SYGVNS come from the germline V gene. The chain's CDR3 is CASSDPGGFTRFY.

The chain uses TRBV6-5 and TRBJ1-2; 9 bases are a match to TRBD1. This CDR3 is 15 amino acids long. Germline V gene data show CDR1 as MNHEY and CDR2 as SVGAGI. The J segment lost 10 bases and the V segment lost 6 bases, leaving 15 bases of the junction unmatched. CDR3 DNA: TGTGCCAGCAGGACCGGGACAGGGATGGGCGATGACTACACCTTC. Protein sequence: CASRTGTGMGDDYTF.

V gene TRBV21-1 combines with J gene TRBJ1-2; TRBD1, the table's D call, was not compared with the DNA. TRBV21-1 is marked as a pseudogene. The CDR3 extends over 13 amino acids. The CDR3: CASSPRVNYGYTF. CDR3 DNA: TGTGCCAGCAGCCCCAGGGTAAACTATGGCTACACCTTC.

The count of this clone is one. The rearrangement links TRBV7-9 to TRBJ1-6; D ambiguous. Germline V gene lookup returns CDR1 SEHNR and CDR2 FQNEAQ (reference sequence). The CDR3 is 13 residues long. V was clipped by 4 bases and J by 4 bases, with 5 bases between them. CDR3 loop: CASSSLYNSPLHF. CDR3 in DNA: TGTGCCAGCAGCTCGTTATATAATTCACCCCTCCACTTT.

Comments on this clone: A much larger clone sits a single nucleotide away, making a read error possible. The chain joins TRBV5-4 to TRBJ1-6; 7 nucleotides match TRBD1. CDR3 length: 14 residues. Germline CDR1 is SGHNT and CDR2 is YYREEE (reference sequence). The V segment lost 4 bases and the J segment 4 bases; nucleotides outside the gene matches: 2. The CDR3 region has the DNA TGTGCCAGCAGCCAACAGGGGTATAATTCACCCCTCCACTTT. This codes for CASSQQGYNSPLHF. The whole variable domain, filled in from reference TRBV5-4 and TRBJ1-6, reads ETGVTQSPTHLIKTRGQQVTLRCSSQSGHNTVSWYQQALGQGPQFIFQYYREEENGRGNFPPRFSGLQFPNYSSELNVNALELDDSALYLCASSQQGYNSPLHFGNGTRLTVT.

This rearrangement joins TRBV9 to TRBJ2-5; D possibly corresponds to TRBD2 (5 bases). Germline CDR1 and CDR2: SGDLS and YYNGEE. The CDR3 has 14 residues. V dropped 2 bases and J dropped 5 bases, with 13 bases sitting between them. The CDR3, as DNA: TGTGCCAGCAGCGTGGGAGCGGCCCAGGAGACCCAGTACTTC. It specifies CASSVGAAQETQYF.

V is TRBV3-1 (or the pseudogene TRBV3-2) and J is TRBJ1-1, with D perhaps TRBD1 (5 bases). V lost 2 bases, J lost 4 bases, and 14 bases lay in between. The germline V gene has CDR1 LGHDT and CDR2 YNNKEL (reference sequence). This CDR3 has 15 residues. The CDR3 sequence: CASSQYGGGVTEAFF. The CDR3 region has the DNA TGTGCCAGCAGCCAATACGGGGGTGGTGTCACTGAAGCTTTCTTT.

J is TRBJ1-1 and V is TRBV18, with TRBD1 identical over 7 bases. CDR3 length equals 14 residues. Losses at the gene ends were 3 bases for V and 0 bases for J; bases not matched to a gene: 1. CDR1 and CDR2 (germline): KGHSH, LQKENI. The CDR3: CASSPGQMNTEAFF. For the CDR3, the DNA is TGTGCCAGCTCACCGGGACAGATGAACACTGAAGCTTTCTTT.

J is TRBJ1-2 and V is TRBV4-3, with D possibly matching TRBD1 (5 bases). The CDR3 runs 17 residues. Trimming removed 0 bases at V and 3 bases at J, with 17 bases between. The germline CDR1 and CDR2 sequences are LGHNA and YSLEER. Written as DNA, the CDR3 is TGCGCCAGCAGCCAAGATAGGTCTCAGGGATTATACTATGGCTACACCTTC. Its translation is CASSQDRSQGLYYGYTF.

This chain uses TRBV24-1 with TRBJ1-1; TRBD1 matches 7 bases. CDR1 and CDR2 (germline): KGHDR, SFDVKD. This CDR3 comprises 15 residues. V lost 3 bases to trimming and J lost 1 base; unmatched junction nucleotides: 4. Here the CDR3 DNA reads TGTGCCACCAGTGATGGGACAGCTAAGAACACTGAAGCTTTCTTT. This sequence encodes CATSDGTAKNTEAFF.